The clone carrying this T cell receptor (beta chain) has only one observation. Its antigen remains unidentified. This entry comes from a study of PD-1 blockade in classical Hodgkin lymphoma. Study results and caveats: When set against healthy donors, newly diagnosed patients were reported to show lower baseline TCR diversity. Researchers reported that CD4+ TCR diversity, though not CD8+, rose significantly by C4D1.

Every patient relapsed after autologous stem cell transplantation, and brentuximab vedotin exposure varied. Complete response, partial response or progressive disease was recorded as best response. CDR1 is MNHEY, CDR2 SVGAGI, per germline. Trimming at V came to 5 bases and at J to 4 bases, leaving 7 bases not matched to a gene. The CDR3 consists of 14 residues. Assay used: immunoSEQ multiplex PCR; TCRdb lists only in-frame clones, some missing. The repertoire holds 55,000 to 60,000 clones, with under 95% as singletons. The receptor's source is a human donor with classical Hodgkin lymphoma. The sample consisted of peripheral blood mononuclear cells (PBMCs), taken before the second cycle of nivolumab. This sequence joins TRBV6-5 and TRBJ1-2; the match to TRBD1 covers 7 bases. The chain's CDR3 is CASSTGALGYGYTF. CDR3 in DNA: TGTGCCAGCAGTACAGGGGCGTTGGGCTATGGCTACACCTTC.